Only a few counts were recorded for the clone carrying this T cell receptor (beta chain). Its antigen is as yet unknown. The table came from immunoSEQ multiplex PCR; TCRdb's copy has only in-frame clones and leaves some out. Among 150,000 to 200,000 clones, 85% were seen once, and the ten largest hold around 2%. This entry belongs to a study of cytomegalovirus exposure and HLA in healthy donors. Findings and limits, study-wide: The CMV antigen specificity of a few CMV-associated chains was confirmed through in vitro analysis. The study flagged some 170 TCR beta chains as cytomegalovirus-associated.

The origin of this receptor is a man aged 30-40 years in good health and CMV-seropositive. The source material was PBMCs.

This CDR3 is CASSSNRLRSPLHF. CDR3 in DNA: TGTGCCAGCAGTTCGAACAGGTTGAGATCACCCCTCCACTTT. This rearrangement joins TRBV27 to TRBJ1-6; the D gene is possibly TRBD1 (5 bases). The V end was cut by 4 bases, the J end by 10 bases, with 14 bases between. The CDR3 consists of 14 residues. CDR1 and CDR2 from the germline V gene are MNHEY and SMNVEV (reference sequence).